These 16 T cell receptor beta chains originate from one sample sequenced in a study of T cell responses to AZD1222 COVID-19 vaccine. Only in-frame clones appear in the TCRdb table, and some are missing; sequencing was by immunoSEQ multiplex PCR. This table holds 150,000 to 180,000 clones, 75% to 90% found once. The material sequenced was peripheral blood, taken after recovery from COVID-19. The origin of the receptors is an adult who had recovered from COVID-19.

V usage is TRBV7-8 and J usage is TRBJ1-6; possibly TRBD1 for D (5 bases). CDR3 size: 15 residues. Germline V lookup: CDR1 SGHVS, CDR2 FQNEAQ. The V gene lost 6 bases and the J gene lost 4 bases, with 13 bases spanning the gap. CDR3: CASRRDGPYNSPLHF. As DNA, the CDR3 is TGTGCCAGCAGGAGGGACGGACCTTATAATTCACCCCTCCACTTT. Looking up the rest from reference TRBV7-8 and TRBJ1-6 gives the full variable domain: GAGVSQSPRYKVAKRGQDVALRCDPISGHVSLFWYQQALGQGPEFLTYFQNEAQLDKSGLPSDRFFAERPEGSVSTLKIQRTQQEDSAVYLCASRRDGPYNSPLHFGNGTRLTVT.

The chain has TRBV28 and TRBJ2-1, with no clear D. Trimming shortened V by 10 bases and J by 0 bases, and 13 bases separated the two germline ends. The germline V gene encodes CDR1 MDHEN and CDR2 SYDVKM. The CDR3 contains 14 residues. CDR3 nucleotide sequence: TGTGCCATCCAATTTTCCCCCTCCTACAATGAGCAGTTCTTC. The encoded protein is CAIQFSPSYNEQFF.

J is TRBJ1-1 and V is TRBV15, with D possibly matching TRBD1 (6 bases). Germline V CDR1 and CDR2: LNHNV, YYDKDF (reference sequence). V lost 3 bases and J lost 0, with 11 bases in between. There are 15 residues in the CDR3. This chain's CDR3 is CATSRGGDMNTEAFF. DNA of the CDR3: TGTGCCACCAGCAGGGGGGGGGACATGAACACTGAAGCTTTCTTT.

V is TRBV18 and J is TRBJ1-1, with D possibly matching TRBD1 (5 bases). Germline CDR1 KGHSH, CDR2 LQKENI. The length of the CDR3 is 16 residues. The germline V and J ends were trimmed by 1 base and 5 bases, with 17 bases remaining between them. This CDR3 reads CASSPLLGEGRTEAFF. CDR3 bases: TGTGCCAGCTCACCACTCCTCGGGGAGGGGAGAACTGAAGCTTTCTTT.

The rearrangement uses TRBV19 and TRBJ1-1, with 8 bases that match TRBD1. Germline V gene lookup returns CDR1 LNHDA and CDR2 SQIVND (reference sequence). V lost 7 bases and J lost 4; bases outside the gene matches: 8. The CDR3 loop spans 14 amino acids. This CDR3 reads CASTFGQGGTEAFF. As DNA, the CDR3 is TGTGCCAGTACCTTCGGACAGGGAGGCACTGAAGCTTTCTTT.

The chain combines TRBV6-2 or TRBV6-3 with TRBJ2-3, with D perhaps matching TRBD1 (5 bases). Trimming took off 4 bases at V and 0 bases at J, with 11 bases between the two ends. This CDR3 has 15 amino acids. Germline CDR1 is MNHEY and CDR2 is SVGEGT. The CDR3 region has the DNA TGTGCCAGCAGTTCGCGGACACCCAGCACAGATACGCAGTATTTT. Its protein product is CASSSRTPSTDTQYF.

CDR3 in amino acids: CSVGFAGAGELFF. CDR3 coding DNA: TGCAGCGTCGGATTCGCGGGGGCCGGGGAGCTGTTTTTT. The chain employs TRBV29-1 and TRBJ2-2; 7 bases are a match to TRBD2. Per germline, CDR1 SQVTM and CDR2 ANQGSEA. The CDR3 length is 13 residues. J gave up 6 bases and V 6 bases, and 7 bases lay outside the gene matches.

The rearrangement uses TRBV2 and TRBJ1-1, with a possible D match to TRBD1 (6 bases). The CDR3 is 15 amino acids. Germline lookup yields CDR1 SNHLY and CDR2 FYNNEI. V dropped 7 bases and J dropped 0 bases, with 15 bases sitting between them. In DNA form, the CDR3 reads TGTGCCAGCAAGAGGTATGGGGGCATGAACACTGAAGCTTTCTTT. Residues: CASKRYGGMNTEAFF. The variable domain in full, completed from reference TRBV2 and TRBJ1-1, reads EPEVTQTPSHQVTQMGQEVILRCVPISNHLYFYWYRQILGQKVEFLVSFYNNEISEKSEIFDDQFSVERPDGSNFTLKIRSTKLEDSAMYFCASKRYGGMNTEAFFGQGTRLTVV.

This chain joins TRBV14 and TRBJ2-3; D is unresolved. V was clipped by 4 bases and J by 0 bases, with 14 bases between them. CDR1 is SGHDN and CDR2 is FVKESK in the germline V gene. This CDR3 spans 16 amino acids. CDR3 nucleotides: TGTGCCAGCAGCCGCCTGGGTGGTCCGAGCACAGATACGCAGTATTTT. Protein sequence: CASSRLGGPSTDTQYF.

This chain uses TRBV4-1 with TRBJ1-6; 8 bases align to TRBD1. The trim removed 1 base at V and 6 bases at J, leaving 2 bases unmatched. The CDR3 is made up of 15 amino acids. Germline V CDR1 and CDR2: MGHRA, YSYEKL. As DNA, the CDR3 is TGCGCCAGCAGCCAAGGAGGACAGGGTAATTCACCCCTCCACTTT. This sequence encodes CASSQGGQGNSPLHF.

The CDR3 DNA follows: TGTGCCAGCAGTTATGATGCGGCCTCAGGGTACGAGCAGTACTTC. This sequence encodes CASSYDAASGYEQYF. This chain links TRBV6-6 with TRBJ2-7, with D perhaps matching TRBD1 (5 bases). V lost 3 bases and J lost 4, with 16 bases in between. This CDR3 region has 15 residues. Germline CDR1 reads MNHNY; CDR2 reads SVGAGI (reference sequence).

This chain joins TRBV24-1 and TRBJ1-1; 8 positions match TRBD1. Germline V gene data show CDR1 as KGHDR and CDR2 as SFDVKD. V shed 3 bases and J 1 base; nucleotides not matched to a gene: 6. The CDR3 is made up of 16 amino acids. CDR3 in amino acids: CATSDILTGENTEAFF. CDR3 in DNA: TGTGCCACCAGTGATATCCTGACAGGGGAGAACACTGAAGCTTTCTTT.

The chain uses TRBV6-4 and TRBJ1-5, with D perhaps matching TRBD1 (5 bases). CDR1 is MRHNA, CDR2 SNTAGT, per germline. The CDR3 runs to 13 residues. V lost 3 bases to trimming and J lost 4 bases, with 7 bases between them. The CDR3 DNA sequence: TGTGCCAGCAGTGAAGGGACTAATCAGCCCCAGCATTTT. This gives the protein CASSEGTNQPQHF.

In this sample, this clone turned up once. The chain couples TRBV28 to TRBJ1-6; TRBD1 agrees at 9 bases. The germline CDR1 and CDR2 sequences are MDHEN and SYDVKM. V was clipped by 5 bases and J by 10 bases; unmatched bases: 6. This CDR3 spans 14 amino acids. The CDR3 here is CASSQDRGLSPLHF. The CDR3 region has the DNA TGTGCCAGCAGTCAGGACAGGGGTTTATCACCCCTCCACTTT. The full variable domain, with the rest looked up from reference TRBV28 and TRBJ1-6, is DVKVTQSSRYLVKRTGEKVFLECVQDMDHENMFWYRQDPGLGLRLIYFSYDVKMKEKGDIPEGYSVSREKKERFSLILESASTNQTSMYLCASSQDRGLSPLHFGNGTRLTVT.

This chain uses TRBV29-1 with TRBJ1-4; the D is unclear. This CDR3 has 11 amino acids. V gave up 7 bases and J gave up 2 bases, with 5 bases separating them. CDR1 is SQVTM, CDR2 ANQGSEA, per germline. The chain's CDR3 is CSGTTNEKLFF. CDR3 in DNA: TGCAGCGGTACGACTAATGAAAAACTGTTTTTT.

Concerning this clone: Other nucleotide sequences from this sample produce the same CDR3. The chain has TRBV12-3 or TRBV12-4 and TRBJ1-3; no clear D. This CDR3 region has 13 residues. Trimming removed 8 bases from V and 0 bases from J, with 8 bases in between. The CDR3 loop reads CASSLTSGNTIYF. CDR3 DNA sequence: TGTGCCAGCTCTCTGACCTCTGGAAACACCATATATTTT.